A single T cell receptor (beta chain) is shown here with its context. This sample is part of a study of blood T cell repertoires in COVID-19. Background on the study: Some COVID-19 samples were acute and others convalescent; all came from the United States, Italy and Spain. T cells, B-cell-depleted T cells, or PBMCs provided the cDNA or gDNA that served as material.

CDR3 size: 13 residues. V gave up 3 bases and J gave up 8 bases, with 13 bases separating them. Germline V gene data show CDR1 as MDHEN and CDR2 as SYDVKM. Per the authors' pipeline: Estimation of nucleated cell counts relied on the amplification of reference gene primers. Only in-frame clones appear in the TCRdb table, and some are missing; sequencing was by immunoSEQ multiplex PCR. V, J and clone size reflect that table, while D and trimming were determined from the DNA. The data contain about 440,000 clones, approximately 90% of them seen just once; the ten biggest clones take up 4.3%. The rearrangement joins TRBV28 to TRBJ1-1; D is possibly TRBD1 (5 bases). The origin of this receptor is a woman in her twenties or thirties with acute or convalescent COVID-19. Sample: peripheral blood. The CDR3: CASSFQGRLEAFF. As DNA, the CDR3 is TGTGCCAGCAGTTTTCAGGGAAGACTGGAAGCTTTCTTT.